The 20 T cell receptor beta chains below all came from one sample that was sequenced in a study of blood T cells in healthy people across ages. A second PCR of 7 to 11 cycles used a sample-barcoded 5' primer and a J-beta primer mix. In TCRdb, the 5' RACE reads were re-called with MiXCR into one record per CDR3 protein. Of roughly 800,000 distinct CDR3 sequences listed, 58% are singletons. The sequencing sample was made of blood. All receptors come from a man aged 25 to 45 in good health.

This clonotype was seen a few times. The rearrangement joins TRBV5-1 to TRBJ2-5; D uncertain. Germline lookup yields CDR1 SGHRS and CDR2 YFSETQ. This CDR3 region has 15 residues. Trimming stripped 3 bases from V and 1 base from J, with 13 bases between. CDR3 sequence reads: CASSSLGVSQETQYF. The CDR3 DNA reads TGCGCCAGCAGCTCCTTAGGAGTATCCCAAGAGACCCAGTACTTC.

The chain employs TRBV12-3 or TRBV12-4 and TRBJ2-7; D is ambiguous. CDR3 length: 13 amino acids. Trimming stripped 3 bases from V and 2 bases from J, with 8 bases between. The CDR3 reads CASSFTPTYEQYF. The CDR3 DNA reads TGTGCCAGCAGTTTCACACCCACCTACGAGCAGTACTTC.

The rearrangement links TRBV12-3 or TRBV12-4 to TRBJ2-7, with a weak D call TRBD2 (5 bases). The CDR3 loop spans 11 amino acids. V lost 6 bases and J lost 6, with 9 bases in between. The CDR3 protein is CASRRRGEQYF. The CDR3 DNA follows: TGTGCCAGCAGACGCCGGGGCGAGCAGTACTTC.

The chain combines TRBV20-1 with TRBJ1-4; TRBD1 aligns across 7 bases. The V and J ends lost 5 bases and 8 bases, in that order; junction bases with no gene match: 8. The germline CDR1 and CDR2 sequences are DFQATT and SNEGSKA (reference sequence). This CDR3 contains 13 residues. The CDR3 region is CSALTGNMEKLFF. In DNA, the CDR3 is TGCAGTGCTTTGACAGGGAATATGGAAAAACTGTTTTTT.

The chain recombines TRBV4-1 with TRBJ2-5, with D possibly TRBD2 on 6 matching bases. CDR1 is MGHRA, CDR2 YSYEKL, per germline. The CDR3 totals 17 residues. The V end was cut by 1 base, the J end by 5 bases, with 20 bases between. This CDR3 reads CASSQAGPGLKGETQYF. For the CDR3, the DNA is TGCGCCAGCAGCCAAGCAGGACCGGGACTCAAGGGGGAGACCCAGTACTTC.

The rearrangement links TRBV7-3 to TRBJ2-3; D ambiguous. Looked up from germline, CDR1 is SGHTA and CDR2 is FQGTGA. Trimming pared 4 bases from V and 5 bases from J, leaving 10 bases between. This CDR3 has 13 amino acids. CDR3 DNA sequence: TGTGCCAGCAGCTCCTCACTGGGAGATACGCAGTATTTT. Translating it yields CASSSSLGDTQYF.

This clonotype was observed a few times. The genes are TRBV7-2 and TRBJ2-5; D is ambiguous. The CDR3 has 15 residues. In germline, CDR1 is SGHTA, CDR2 FQGNSA. V lost 5 bases to trimming and J lost 1 base, with 14 bases between them. CDR3 sequence reads: CASSASFNSQETQYF. In DNA, the CDR3 is TGTGCCAGCAGCGCCTCGTTCAACTCCCAAGAGACCCAGTACTTC.

This chain joins TRBV20-1 and TRBJ1-2, with no clear D. V dropped 6 bases and J dropped 8 bases, with 28 bases sitting between them. This CDR3 has 16 residues. Germline assignment: CDR1 DFQATT and CDR2 SNEGSKA (reference sequence). This CDR3 is CSARLSLYPPSKGYTF. CDR3 coding DNA: TGCAGTGCGCGGCTATCCCTATATCCCCCGTCAAAGGGCTACACCTTC.

The gene calls are TRBV20-1 and TRBJ1-2; 10 nucleotides align to TRBD1. The trim removed 6 bases at V and 7 bases at J, leaving 5 bases unmatched. CDR1 is DFQATT and CDR2 is SNEGSKA in the germline V gene (reference sequence). The CDR3 is made up of 12 amino acids. CDR3 residues: CSAQGQGFGYTF. CDR3 nucleotide sequence: TGCAGTGCCCAGGGACAGGGGTTTGGCTACACCTTC.

The V call is TRBV10-1, the J call TRBJ2-5, with D possibly being TRBD2 (6 bases). The CDR3 is 9 residues long. V was clipped by 8 bases and J by 11 bases, with 9 bases between them. The germline gives CDR1 WNHNN, CDR2 SYGVQD (reference sequence). In nucleotides, the CDR3 is TGCGCCAGCGGGACTCCGCAGTACTTC. This translates into CASGTPQYF.

The chain uses TRBV7-2 and TRBJ1-3; 8 positions agree with TRBD1. CDR3 length equals 15 residues. V shed 4 bases and J 1 base; nucleotides not matched to a gene: 3. Germline V gene data show CDR1 as SGHTA and CDR2 as FQGNSA. The CDR3 DNA sequence: TGTGCCAGCAGCTCAACAGGGGGGTCTGGAAACACCATATATTTT. This translates into CASSSTGGSGNTIYF.

A few counts support this clonotype. The CDR3 nucleotides are TGTGCCAGCAGCTTAGAGGGGGGGACAGGTAATGAGCAGTTCTTC. Its protein is CASSLEGGTGNEQFF. The J gene is TRBJ2-1, the V gene TRBV7-2, with a possible D match to TRBD1 (8 bases). This CDR3 has 15 residues. Deletions cut 1 base from V and 7 bases from J, with 14 bases between. Germline loops: CDR1 SGHTA, CDR2 FQGNSA. Together with reference TRBV7-2 and TRBJ2-1, the CDR3 gives the full variable domain: GAGVSQSPSNKVTEKGKDVELRCDPISGHTALYWYRQSLGQGLEFLIYFQGNSAPDKSGLPSDRFSAERTGGSVSTLTIQRTQQEDSAVYLCASSLEGGTGNEQFFGPGTRLTVL.

In its sample, this clonotype was seen a few times. This chain links TRBV6-1 with TRBJ2-7, with TRBD2 as a possible D gene (6 bases). V was clipped by 8 bases and J by 0 bases, with 14 bases between them. Germline CDR1 MNHNS, CDR2 SASEGT. This CDR3 is built from 14 residues. CDR3 region: CASRPRGSSYEQYF. CDR3 nucleotide sequence: TGTGCCAGCCGGCCGCGGGGTAGCTCCTACGAGCAGTACTTC.

This clonotype was seen at least ten times. The chain carries TRBV20-1 and TRBJ1-6; D not resolved. The CDR3 length is 14 residues. Trimming cost V 0 bases and J 7 bases, with 10 bases left between them. Germline V lookup: CDR1 DFQATT, CDR2 SNEGSKA (reference sequence). CDR3 nucleotides: TGCAGTGCTAGAGATCGGCCAGTCAATTCACCCCTCCACTTT. It specifies CSARDRPVNSPLHF.

The gene calls are TRBV5-1 and TRBJ1-1, with D possibly TRBD1 on 6 matching bases. Germline loops: CDR1 SGHRS, CDR2 YFSETQ. The CDR3 loop spans 13 amino acids. The ends were cut back, 2 bases at V and 7 bases at J, with 12 bases in the middle. CDR3 amino acids: CASSFNDRFEAFF. The DNA of the CDR3 is TGCGCCAGCAGCTTTAACGACAGGTTTGAAGCTTTCTTT.

The sample holds a few counts of this clonotype. The chain recombines TRBV20-1 with TRBJ2-6, with unresolved D. Germline V gives CDR1 DFQATT, CDR2 SNEGSKA (reference sequence). The ends were cut back, 5 bases at V and 0 bases at J, with 11 bases in the middle. This CDR3 spans 15 amino acids. The CDR3 is CSASRAVSGANVLTF. CDR3 coding DNA: TGCAGTGCTTCCCGGGCCGTCTCTGGGGCCAACGTCCTGACTTTC.

The gene calls are TRBV9 and TRBJ1-5; D not resolved. The CDR3 is 14 amino acids. Per the germline V gene, CDR1 is SGDLS and CDR2 is YYNGEE. Trimming left V 3 bases short and J 3 bases short, with 10 bases between. The CDR3 DNA sequence: TGTGCCAGCAGCGCAGACCCAGACAATCAGCCCCAGCATTTT. Translating it yields CASSADPDNQPQHF.

V usage is TRBV20-1 and J usage is TRBJ2-1, with D possibly TRBD2 on 5 matching bases. In germline, CDR1 is DFQATT, CDR2 SNEGSKA (reference sequence). V was pared by 5 bases and J by 6 bases, with 11 bases between. This CDR3 spans 12 amino acids. The chain's CDR3 is CSAETRANEQFF. Written as DNA, the CDR3 is TGCAGTGCTGAAACTAGGGCCAATGAGCAGTTCTTC.

J is TRBJ2-7 and V is TRBV3-1; TRBD2 might be the D (6 bases). The germline V and J ends were trimmed by 5 bases and 6 bases, with 14 bases remaining between them. Germline loops: CDR1 LGHDT, CDR2 YNNKEL (reference sequence). CDR3 length: 13 amino acids. The CDR3 is CASSFRLEREQYF. CDR3 nucleotide sequence: TGTGCCAGCAGCTTTCGACTAGAGCGCGAGCAGTACTTC.

DNA for the CDR3: TGTGCCAGCCCCCATCCGGAGGCGGCTGGCTACACCTTC. This sequence encodes CASPHPEAAGYTF. This chain connects TRBV7-9 to TRBJ1-2; D uncertain. V shed 8 bases and J shed 7 bases, with 17 bases lying between them. Germline V gene lookup returns CDR1 SEHNR and CDR2 FQNEAQ (reference sequence). The CDR3 is made up of 13 amino acids.